The 17 T cell receptor beta chains below all came from one sample that was sequenced in a study of a mutant IDH1 vaccine in newly diagnosed glioma. Indicated time point: week 23, last vaccination. The study gave 300 ug of mutant IDH1 20-mer peptide per vaccine dose, with topical imiquimod. Some clones are missing from TCRdb's copy, which holds only in-frame ones; the method was immunoSEQ multiplex PCR. The sample includes roughly 52,000 clones, about four fifths seen only once; the top ten take 6.2%. These receptors' antigens are unknown. The sequences come from PBMCs, collected from a glioma patient whose treatment included an IDH1 peptide vaccine. Every receptor here comes from a man aged 40-49 years with glioma.

The chain couples TRBV30 to TRBJ1-4; 10 nucleotides align to TRBD1. The CDR3 is made up of 14 amino acids. After removal of 2 bases from V and 7 bases from J, the junction contained 4 bases not matched to a gene. CDR1 is GTSNPN, CDR2 SVGIG, per germline (reference sequence). CDR3 sequence reads: CAWSRTGGGEKLFF. For the CDR3, the DNA is TGTGCCTGGAGTCGGACAGGGGGAGGTGAAAAACTGTTTTTT.

The rearrangement uses TRBV6-1 and TRBJ1-2, with 10 positions matching TRBD1. The ends lost 6 bases at V and 9 bases at J; junction bases unmatched: 10. The germline gives CDR1 MNHNS, CDR2 SASEGT. The CDR3 extends over 14 amino acids. The CDR3 loop is CASRGQGRSMRYTF. The DNA of the CDR3 is TGTGCCAGCAGGGGACAGGGGAGGTCTATGCGCTACACCTTC.

The chain links TRBV6-1 to TRBJ1-6, with 7 bases identical to TRBD1. Germline CDR1 reads MNHNS; CDR2 reads SASEGT. The CDR3 has 15 amino acids. V trimming: 4 bases; J trimming: 6 bases; junction bases outside the gene matches: 6. CDR3 in amino acids: CASSVEGATNSPLHF. The CDR3 DNA is TGTGCCAGCAGTGTGGAGGGGGCGACTAATTCACCCCTCCACTTT.

The genes are TRBV7-2 and TRBJ2-5, with D perhaps TRBD2 (6 bases). The CDR3 runs 13 residues. Germline V gene sequence: CDR1 SGHTA, CDR2 FQGNSA. Trimming took off 5 bases at V and 5 bases at J, with 12 bases between the two ends. CDR3 sequence reads: CASSPTRRETQYF. Here the CDR3 DNA reads TGTGCCAGCAGCCCGACTAGACGGGAGACCCAGTACTTC. Together with reference TRBV7-2 and TRBJ2-5, the CDR3 gives the full variable domain: GAGVSQSPSNKVTEKGKDVELRCDPISGHTALYWYRQSLGQGLEFLIYFQGNSAPDKSGLPSDRFSAERTGGSVSTLTIQRTQQEDSAVYLCASSPTRRETQYFGPGTRLLVL.

V usage is TRBV4-1 and J usage is TRBJ2-1; D is undetermined. V lost 3 bases, J lost 14 bases, and 26 bases lay in between. This CDR3 has 16 residues. Looked up from germline, CDR1 is MGHRA and CDR2 is YSYEKL. This CDR3 is CASSQPKDRSRWIKFF. CDR3 DNA sequence: TGCGCCAGCAGCCAGCCCAAAGACCGGTCTAGGTGGATAAAGTTCTTC.

The J gene is TRBJ1-4, the V gene TRBV13; 7 bases match TRBD1. The CDR3 has 15 residues. The V gene's germline CDR1 is PRHDT and CDR2 FYEKMQ (reference sequence). Losses at the gene ends were 0 bases for V and 4 bases for J; bases not matched to a gene: 2. The CDR3: CASSLGDRFNEKLFF. CDR3 DNA: TGTGCCAGCAGCTTAGGGGACAGGTTTAATGAAAAACTGTTTTTT.

V and J are TRBV4-1 and TRBJ2-5, with 8 bases matching TRBD1. This CDR3 is 13 amino acids long. The V and J ends lost 4 bases and 5 bases, in that order; junction bases with no gene match: 3. Germline-derived CDR1 and CDR2 are MGHRA and YSYEKL. CDR3 sequence: CASSRYRGETQYF. The CDR3 DNA reads as TGCGCCAGCAGCCGATACAGGGGGGAGACCCAGTACTTC.

This clone has more than one count but fewer than ten. V is TRBV7-9 and J is TRBJ1-4; D not certain. Looked up from germline, CDR1 is SEHNR and CDR2 is FQNEAQ (reference sequence). The CDR3 covers 14 residues. The ends were cut back, 3 bases at V and 8 bases at J, with 13 bases in the middle. DNA of the CDR3: TGTGCCAGCAGCTTCGACACCCGGAGGGAAAAACTGTTTTTT. Its translation is CASSFDTRREKLFF.

The chain uses TRBV5-6 and TRBJ2-7; no definite D call. This CDR3 is built from 13 residues. Germline CDR1 SGHDT, CDR2 YYEEEE. The V and J ends lost 4 bases and 1 base respectively, with 9 bases between them. The CDR3 loop is CASSPGSSYEQYF. The CDR3 nucleotides read TGTGCCAGCAGCCCAGGCAGTTCCTACGAGCAGTACTTC.

The CDR3 here is CASSPDRNEKLFF. The DNA of the CDR3 is TGTGCCAGCAGCCCGGACAGGAATGAAAAACTGTTTTTT. The gene calls are TRBV11-2 and TRBJ1-4; 7 bases map to TRBD1. The CDR3 consists of 13 residues. Germline lookup yields CDR1 SGHAT and CDR2 FQNNGV. V trimming: 5 bases; J trimming: 5 bases; junction bases outside the gene matches: 2.

This clone has just a few counts. The V gene is TRBV19, the J gene TRBJ2-5; TRBD2 matches at 14 bases. Trimming took 6 bases from V and 2 from J; bases not matched to a gene: 11. This CDR3 spans 18 amino acids. The germline CDR1 and CDR2 sequences are LNHDA and SQIVND (reference sequence). CDR3 bases: TGTGCCAGTAGCCGCGGACTAGCGGGGGGTTCAGGGCAAGAGACCCAGTACTTC. This translates into CASSRGLAGGSGQETQYF.

A single count supports this clone. CDR3 loop: CASSVDSRETQYF. The DNA of the CDR3 is TGTGCCAGCAGCGTAGATAGCCGAGAGACCCAGTACTTC. This chain links TRBV9 with TRBJ2-5; D unresolved. The CDR3 extends over 13 amino acids. Germline values: CDR1 SGDLS, CDR2 YYNGEE. Trimming removed 0 bases at V and 4 bases at J, with 7 bases between. Filled out from reference TRBV9 and TRBJ2-5, the complete variable domain reads DSGVTQTPKHLITATGQRVTLRCSPRSGDLSVYWYQQSLDQGLQFLIQYYNGEERAKGNILERFSAQQFPDLHSELNLSSLELGDSALYFCASSVDSRETQYFGPGTRLLVL.

CDR3 nucleotides: TGCAGCGTTGTGCCCCTAGCTAGGGAGACCCAGTACTTC. This translates into CSVVPLARETQYF. The rearrangement links TRBV29-1 to TRBJ2-5; TRBD2 is a possible D gene (5 bases). CDR1 and CDR2 (germline): SQVTM, ANQGSEA. CDR3 length equals 13 residues. V lost 4 bases and J 5 bases, leaving 14 bases between the germline ends.

The rearrangement links TRBV5-1 to TRBJ2-5, with D possibly matching TRBD1 (6 bases). Germline loops: CDR1 SGHRS, CDR2 YFSETQ. Between the trimmed V and J ends, which lost 3 bases and 0 bases, there was a span of 9 bases. CDR3 length: 14 residues. Here the CDR3 reads CASSYGQYQETQYF. CDR3 bases: TGCGCCAGCAGCTACGGACAGTACCAAGAGACCCAGTACTTC.

The chain couples TRBV10-2 to TRBJ1-1; possibly TRBD1 for D (6 bases). The CDR3 is 15 residues long. Trimming cost V 5 bases and J 0 bases, with 13 bases left between them. The germline V gene encodes CDR1 WSHSY and CDR2 SAAADI. The CDR3 DNA reads as TGCGCCAGCAGTTCCTCAGGGGTCATGAACACTGAAGCTTTCTTT. Translation: CASSSSGVMNTEAFF.

This chain uses TRBV7-9 with TRBJ1-1; TRBD1 is a possible D gene (5 bases). Germline CDR1 and CDR2: SEHNR and FQNEAQ (reference sequence). The V end was cut by 1 base, the J end by 8 bases, with 5 bases between. The CDR3 loop spans 11 amino acids. CDR3 nucleotides: TGTGCCAGCAGCTTAGAGGGGGAAGCTTTCTTT. It translates to CASSLEGEAFF.

This clone appeared once. The V and J genes are TRBV5-4 and TRBJ2-3; 10 positions agree with TRBD2. The CDR3 extends over 16 amino acids. V dropped 0 bases and J dropped 4; count of bases not matched to a gene: 5. Looked up from germline, CDR1 is SGHNT and CDR2 is YYREEE (reference sequence). CDR3 coding DNA: TGTGCCAGCAGCTTGGCCTTCAGCGGGGGGGCAGATACGCAGTATTTT. It specifies CASSLAFSGGADTQYF.